One and the same sample provided the 5 T cell receptor beta chains below, sequenced in a study of blood T cell repertoires in COVID-19. TCRdb keeps only in-frame clones here, not all; method: immunoSEQ multiplex PCR. The table records about 280,000 clones, around 92% of them present only once. Material for sequencing was PBMCs or T cells enriched from blood (not recorded which). The receptors derive from a woman aged 60-70 years who had recovered from COVID-19.

As concerns this clone: The same CDR3 also results from other DNA sequences found in this sample. J is TRBJ1-4 and V is TRBV27, with D hard to call. Germline-derived CDR1 and CDR2 are MNHEY and SMNVEV (reference sequence). V was shortened by 5 bases and J by 0 bases, with 7 bases between the two germline ends. The CDR3 has 14 amino acids. The CDR3 DNA follows: TGTGCCAGCAGTGGCCTTGCAACTAATGAAAAACTGTTTTTT. Protein sequence: CASSGLATNEKLFF.

The chain couples TRBV9 to TRBJ2-2; D is possibly TRBD1 (5 bases). Trimming stripped 0 bases from V and 1 base from J, with 7 bases between. Per germline, CDR1 SGDLS and CDR2 YYNGEE. The CDR3 extends over 15 amino acids. The CDR3: CASSVGTRNTGELFF. In nucleotides, the CDR3 is TGTGCCAGCAGCGTAGGGACACGGAACACCGGGGAGCTGTTTTTT. Full variable domain (rest looked up from reference TRBV9 and TRBJ2-2): DSGVTQTPKHLITATGQRVTLRCSPRSGDLSVYWYQQSLDQGLQFLIQYYNGEERAKGNILERFSAQQFPDLHSELNLSSLELGDSALYFCASSVGTRNTGELFFGEGSRLTVL.

The chain carries TRBV10-3 and TRBJ2-1; 9 nucleotides agree with TRBD2. From germline, CDR1 is ENHRY and CDR2 SYGVKD. CDR3 size: 15 residues. The ends lost 6 bases at V and 4 bases at J; junction bases unmatched: 7. This CDR3 reads CAIRASGDVYNEQFF. CDR3 nucleotides: TGTGCCATCAGGGCTAGCGGGGATGTTTACAATGAGCAGTTCTTC.

This clone was seen only once. The chain has TRBV19 and TRBJ2-7, with TRBD2 matching over 8 bases. The CDR3 consists of 14 residues. From germline, CDR1 is LNHDA and CDR2 SQIVND (reference sequence). The ends lost 3 bases at V and 5 bases at J; junction bases unmatched: 6. DNA for the CDR3: TGTGCCAGTAGTATGGGGACTAGGGTCCACGAGCAGTACTTC. As protein: CASSMGTRVHEQYF. The variable domain in full, with the rest retrieved from reference TRBV19 and TRBJ2-7, is DGGITQSPKYLFRKEGQNVTLSCEQNLNHDAMYWYRQDPGQGLRLIYYSQIVNDFQKGDIAEGYSVSREKKESFPLTVTSAQKNPTAFYLCASSMGTRVHEQYFGPGTRLTVT.

This sequence joins TRBV28 and TRBJ1-6; the D is unclear. With 4 bases removed from V and 1 base from J, the gap between germline ends came to 11 bases. CDR3 length: 16 residues. Germline V lookup: CDR1 MDHEN, CDR2 SYDVKM. The CDR3 here is CASSSASSSYNSPLHF. Written as DNA, the CDR3 is TGTGCCAGCAGTTCAGCTAGCTCTTCCTATAATTCACCCCTCCACTTT.